This T cell receptor beta chain stems from a study of read filtering for tumor transcriptome and immune sequencing. About the research overall: Among patients, some 17 were male and around 14 female, aged about 47 to 85 (mean approximately 62). Fewer than 10 patients were R-ISS I, about 16 were R-ISS II, 7 were R-ISS III.

Molecular barcoded adaptors covering alpha/delta and beta/gamma chains were used on approximately 400 ng RNA. MiXCR was run by TCRdb on the reads, yielding one entry per CDR3 protein. The top ten clones hold around 15% of a sample with nearly 60,000 distinct CDR3 sequences, 9% to 15% of them seen once. The V gene lost 5 bases and the J gene lost 0 bases, with 13 bases spanning the gap. The CDR3 runs 15 residues. This clonotype has a handful of counts. One base away lies a much larger clone, so this may be a sequencing read error. Sequencing was carried out using a population of CD138-negative cells sorted from bone marrow. The sequence was obtained from a donor at least 40 years old with multiple myeloma. V gene TRBV12-3 or TRBV12-4 combines with J gene TRBJ1-1, with unresolved D. CDR3 loop: CASSPRRTMNTEAFF. The DNA for the CDR3 is TGTGCCAGCAGTCCCCGGCGCACCATGAACACTGAAGCTTTCTTT.